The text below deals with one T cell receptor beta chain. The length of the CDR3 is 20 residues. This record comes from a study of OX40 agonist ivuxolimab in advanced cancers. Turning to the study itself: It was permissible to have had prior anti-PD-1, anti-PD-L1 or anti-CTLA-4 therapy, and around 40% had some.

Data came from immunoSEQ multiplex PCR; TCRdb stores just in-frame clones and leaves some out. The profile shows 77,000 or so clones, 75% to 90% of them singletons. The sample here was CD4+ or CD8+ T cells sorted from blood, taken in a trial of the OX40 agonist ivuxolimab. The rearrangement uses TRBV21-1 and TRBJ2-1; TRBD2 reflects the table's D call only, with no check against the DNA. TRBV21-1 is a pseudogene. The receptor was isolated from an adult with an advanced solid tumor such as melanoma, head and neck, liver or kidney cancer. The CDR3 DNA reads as TGTGCCAGCAGCAAAGGGCCGTATGTGCGGGGGGCGGGCAGAGGCAATGAGCAGTTCTTC. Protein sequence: CASSKGPYVRGAGRGNEQFF.